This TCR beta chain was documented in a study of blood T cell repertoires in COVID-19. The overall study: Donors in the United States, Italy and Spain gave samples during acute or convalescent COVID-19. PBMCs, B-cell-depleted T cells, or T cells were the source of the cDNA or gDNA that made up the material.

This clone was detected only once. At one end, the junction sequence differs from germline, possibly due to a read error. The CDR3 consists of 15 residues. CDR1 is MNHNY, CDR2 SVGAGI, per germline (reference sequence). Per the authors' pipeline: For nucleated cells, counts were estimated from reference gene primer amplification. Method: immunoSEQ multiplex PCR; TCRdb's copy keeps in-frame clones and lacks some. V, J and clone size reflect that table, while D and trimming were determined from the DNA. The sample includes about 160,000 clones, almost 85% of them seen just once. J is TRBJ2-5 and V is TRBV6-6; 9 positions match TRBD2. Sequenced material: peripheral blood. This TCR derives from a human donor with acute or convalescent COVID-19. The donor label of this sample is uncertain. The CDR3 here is CASSYSLTVSGGLHF. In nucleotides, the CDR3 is TGTGCCAGCAGTTACTCGTTAACCGTTAGCGGGGGCCTCCACTTC.